This entry lists 27 T cell receptor beta chains sequenced from one sample in a study of blood T cell repertoires in COVID-19. Using immunoSEQ multiplex PCR, the repertoire was profiled, and TCRdb retains in-frame clones only, with some absent. The sample has 45,000 to 70,000 clones; about 91% are singletons. The sequenced material came from peripheral blood. The receptor source for this set is a woman in her sixties or seventies with active COVID-19.

This chain uses TRBV7-6 with TRBJ2-3; D may be TRBD2 (5 bases). Germline V gene lookup returns CDR1 SGHVS and CDR2 FNYEAQ. With 3 bases removed from V and 1 base from J, the gap between germline ends came to 11 bases. CDR3 length: 15 amino acids. CDR3 sequence reads: CASSLGSGGTDTQYF. The CDR3 DNA sequence: TGTGCCAGCAGCTTGGGCAGCGGCGGCACAGATACGCAGTATTTT.

The chain employs TRBV12-5 and TRBJ2-3, with 9 positions matching TRBD1. The CDR3 length is 15 residues. Germline V lookup: CDR1 LGHNT, CDR2 FRNRAP. V lost 5 bases and J lost 0; bases outside the gene matches: 3. CDR3 DNA: TGTGCTAGTGGTCAAGGACAGGGGAGCACAGATACGCAGTATTTT. It codes for CASGQGQGSTDTQYF.

The V call is TRBV18, the J call TRBJ2-1, with 11 bases that match TRBD2. V shed 2 bases and J 2 bases; nucleotides not matched to a gene: 2. Germline V CDR1 and CDR2: KGHSH, LQKENI. The CDR3 extends over 16 amino acids. The CDR3 sequence is CASSPALAGAYNEQFF. In DNA, the CDR3 is TGTGCCAGCTCACCAGCACTAGCGGGGGCCTACAATGAGCAGTTCTTC. The complete variable domain, with remaining parts taken from reference TRBV18 and TRBJ2-1, reads NAGVMQNPRHLVRRRGQEARLRCSPMKGHSHVYWYRQLPEEGLKFMVYLQKENIIDESGMPKERFSAEFPKEGPSILRIQQVVRGDSAAYFCASSPALAGAYNEQFFGPGTRLTVL.

CDR3 sequence (DNA): TGTGCCAGCAGCGTAGACCCAGGTGGCGCCTACGAGCAGTACTTC. Protein: CASSVDPGGAYEQYF. The chain couples TRBV9 to TRBJ2-7; no clear D gene. Germline assignment: CDR1 SGDLS and CDR2 YYNGEE. CDR3 length: 15 amino acids. The V and J ends lost 0 bases and 2 bases respectively, with 12 bases between them.

The V call is TRBV3-1 (or the pseudogene TRBV3-2), the J call TRBJ1-1; 12 bases map to TRBD1. This CDR3 has 15 residues. Looked up from germline, CDR1 is LGHDT and CDR2 is YNNKEL (reference sequence). V shed 3 bases, J shed 4 bases, and the junction held 3 bases outside the gene matches. Here the CDR3 reads CASSQGQGAGTEAFF. The CDR3 region has the DNA TGTGCCAGCAGCCAGGGACAGGGGGCTGGCACTGAAGCTTTCTTT.

The chain employs TRBV6-5 and TRBJ2-3; D ambiguous. The germline V gene has CDR1 MNHEY and CDR2 SVGAGI. The CDR3 is made up of 15 amino acids. V was clipped by 10 bases and J by 2 bases, with 19 bases between them. The CDR3 DNA sequence: TGTGCCACTCATAAGGCGGAGCTCCACACAGATACGCAGTATTTT. Its protein product is CATHKAELHTDTQYF.

This chain joins TRBV5-1 and TRBJ2-7; tentative D call: TRBD2 (6 bases). The CDR3 has 13 amino acids. V was trimmed by 4 bases and J by 6 bases, leaving 14 bases between them. Germline V CDR1 and CDR2: SGHRS, YFSETQ. The CDR3 bases are TGCGCCAGCAGCCCGGCAGGAGGGCTCGAGCAGTACTTC. It translates to CASSPAGGLEQYF.

The J gene is TRBJ1-4, the V gene TRBV10-2; D unclear. Trimming left V 2 bases short and J 2 bases short, with 15 bases between. The CDR3 sequence is 17 residues long. Looked up from germline, CDR1 is WSHSY and CDR2 is SAAADI. The CDR3 DNA follows: TGCGCCAGCAGTGAGACGACCGGGGATTGGACTAATGAAAAACTGTTTTTT. Residues: CASSETTGDWTNEKLFF.

The chain recombines TRBV5-6 with TRBJ1-5; D may be TRBD1 (6 bases). The CDR3 loop spans 14 amino acids. V was shortened by 6 bases and J by 5 bases, with 15 bases between the two germline ends. Germline values: CDR1 SGHDT, CDR2 YYEEEE. The CDR3 nucleotides are TGTGCCAGCACCCTTGGGACAAATTATCAGCCCCAGCATTTT. Protein sequence: CASTLGTNYQPQHF.

The gene calls are TRBV10-2 and TRBJ1-6; D may be TRBD1 (6 bases). The V and J ends lost 6 bases and 7 bases respectively, with 19 bases between them. The germline V gene has CDR1 WSHSY and CDR2 SAAADI. The CDR3 is 16 residues long. Here the CDR3 reads CASSPRAGGGNSPLHF. CDR3 nucleotides: TGCGCCAGCAGCCCTAGGGCGGGTGGGGGCAATTCACCCCTCCACTTT.

The CDR3 is CASSLSGGPYNEQFF. CDR3 nucleotide sequence: TGTGCCAGCAGCTTAAGCGGGGGGCCCTACAATGAGCAGTTCTTC. The chain combines TRBV7-3 with TRBJ2-1; the match to TRBD2 covers 8 bases. CDR1 SGHTA and CDR2 FQGTGA come from the germline V gene. This CDR3 has 15 residues. V lost 1 base, J lost 2 bases, and 1 base stayed unmatched.

The chain is built from TRBV6-5 and TRBJ1-3; D gene unclear. Germline V gene data show CDR1 as MNHEY and CDR2 as SVGAGI. This CDR3 contains 13 residues. V gave up 7 bases and J gave up 9 bases, with 16 bases separating them. The CDR3 loop reads CASKTPKHSTIYF. CDR3 DNA sequence: TGTGCCAGCAAAACCCCTAAGCACAGCACCATATATTTT.

CDR3: CASSPLAGGLTDTQYF. CDR3 DNA: TGTGCCAGCTCACCCCTAGCGGGGGGGCTTACAGATACGCAGTATTTT. The chain links TRBV18 to TRBJ2-3, with TRBD2 identical over 12 bases. CDR3 length equals 16 residues. Germline values: CDR1 KGHSH, CDR2 LQKENI. V was pared by 3 bases and J by 3 bases, with 4 bases of the junction left unmatched.

The V gene is TRBV10-3, the J gene TRBJ1-4; 7 nucleotides line up with TRBD1. The CDR3 is made up of 18 amino acids. Trimming cost V 1 base and J 0 bases; bases outside gene matches: 8. The germline CDR1 and CDR2 sequences are ENHRY and SYGVKD. The chain's CDR3 is CAISEFGDRVSTNEKLFF. DNA of the CDR3: TGTGCCATCAGTGAGTTTGGGGACAGAGTCTCAACTAATGAAAAACTGTTTTTT.

V usage is TRBV11-2 and J usage is TRBJ2-3; a possible D gene is TRBD2 (5 bases). Germline loops: CDR1 SGHAT, CDR2 FQNNGV. Trimming left V 5 bases short and J 2 bases short, with 14 bases between. The CDR3 sequence is 15 residues long. The CDR3 loop reads CASSPLARVTDTQYF. CDR3 sequence (DNA): TGTGCCAGCAGCCCCTTGGCGAGGGTCACAGATACGCAGTATTTT.

CDR3 loop: CASSLYRGRGETQYF. CDR3 nucleotides: TGTGCCAGCAGCTTGTACAGGGGGCGCGGTGAGACCCAGTACTTC. The chain employs TRBV5-8 and TRBJ2-5; TRBD1 aligns across 9 bases. The CDR3 sequence is 15 residues long. Germline CDR1 SGHTS, CDR2 YDEGEE. V lost 1 base and J lost 5; bases outside the gene matches: 6.

This clone was observed a few times. The CDR3 reads CASSRDRAYYNEQFF. Written as DNA, the CDR3 is TGTGCCAGCAGCCGGGACAGGGCTTACTACAATGAGCAGTTCTTC. V usage is TRBV5-4 and J usage is TRBJ2-1, with TRBD1 matching over 9 bases. This CDR3 has 15 amino acids. V shed 4 bases, J shed 3 bases, and the junction held 5 bases outside the gene matches. Germline lookup yields CDR1 SGHNT and CDR2 YYREEE (reference sequence).

The chain employs TRBV7-8 and TRBJ2-7; D perhaps matches TRBD1 (6 bases). This CDR3 has 14 amino acids. Trimming took off 7 bases at V and 3 bases at J, with 16 bases between the two ends. The germline V gene has CDR1 SGHVS and CDR2 FQNEAQ. CDR3 region: CASNPTGIHYEQYF. The CDR3 DNA sequence: TGTGCCAGCAACCCTACAGGGATTCACTACGAGCAGTACTTC.

The chain uses TRBV6-5 and TRBJ1-4; D gene unclear. The CDR3 runs 15 residues. Germline V gene sequence: CDR1 MNHEY, CDR2 SVGAGI. V gave up 0 bases and J gave up 0 bases, with 5 bases separating them. Written as DNA, the CDR3 is TGTGCCAGCAGTTACTCCTATGCAACTAATGAAAAACTGTTTTTT. Translation: CASSYSYATNEKLFF.

This clone was picked up a small number of times. Other DNA variants within this sample encode the same CDR3. J is TRBJ1-4 and V is TRBV5-1; a possible D gene is TRBD1 (5 bases). The CDR3 length is 15 residues. V lost 3 bases to trimming and J lost 2 bases, with 11 bases between them. CDR1 is SGHRS, CDR2 YFSETQ, per germline. The CDR3 loop is CASSSPGSTNEKLFF. CDR3 DNA: TGCGCCAGCAGCTCACCAGGGTCGACTAATGAAAAACTGTTTTTT.

This sequence joins TRBV3-1 (or the pseudogene TRBV3-2) and TRBJ2-5, with 8 bases that match TRBD2. From germline, CDR1 is LGHDT and CDR2 YNNKEL (reference sequence). The CDR3 runs 17 residues. Germline trimming cut 4 bases from V and 1 base from J; bases unmatched to any gene: 11. The CDR3 sequence: CASSLVNGGGSQETQYF. The CDR3, as DNA: TGTGCCAGCAGCCTGGTTAACGGGGGGGGTTCCCAAGAGACCCAGTACTTC.

This rearrangement joins TRBV7-3 to TRBJ1-5; 8 nucleotides align to TRBD1. This CDR3 contains 15 residues. Trimming took 7 bases from V and 4 from J; bases not matched to a gene: 9. Germline V lookup: CDR1 SGHTA, CDR2 FQGTGA. The CDR3 is CASNLNRGMNQPQHF. The CDR3 DNA reads TGTGCCAGCAACCTCAACAGGGGGATGAATCAGCCCCAGCATTTT.

The chain combines TRBV18 with TRBJ1-2; tentatively, D is TRBD1 (6 bases). The germline V gene has CDR1 KGHSH and CDR2 LQKENI. Trimming left V 6 bases short and J 4 bases short, with 18 bases between. The CDR3 has 15 amino acids. CDR3 coding DNA: TGTGCCAGCTCGCCGGGACAACCGGGCGTCTATGGCTACACCTTC. It encodes CASSPGQPGVYGYTF.

The chain uses TRBV7-2 and TRBJ2-1; 7 nucleotides align to TRBD1. CDR1 is SGHTA and CDR2 is FQGNSA in the germline V gene. J was trimmed by 1 base and V by 5 bases; bases with no gene match: 5. This CDR3 contains 15 residues. The CDR3 nucleotides are TGTGCCAGCAGCCCGGGACAGCATTCCTACAATGAGCAGTTCTTC. It translates to CASSPGQHSYNEQFF.

The chain carries TRBV7-2 and TRBJ2-7; 9 bases are a match to TRBD1. In germline, CDR1 is SGHTA, CDR2 FQGNSA. The J segment lost 3 bases and the V segment lost 3 bases, leaving 6 bases of the junction unmatched. The CDR3 covers 15 residues. The CDR3 is CASSFGQGSFYEQYF. The CDR3 nucleotides read TGTGCCAGCAGCTTCGGACAGGGGTCTTTCTACGAGCAGTACTTC.

The chain combines TRBV19 with TRBJ2-1; weak D call: TRBD1 (7 bases). The CDR3 is 15 residues long. Germline assignment: CDR1 LNHDA and CDR2 SQIVND (reference sequence). The ends were cut back, 9 bases at V and 6 bases at J, with 21 bases in the middle. The CDR3 spells CASHTAGTVTNEQFF. The CDR3, as DNA: TGTGCCAGCCACACCGCGGGGACAGTGACCAATGAGCAGTTCTTC.

This chain connects TRBV15 to TRBJ2-7; 8 bases match TRBD2. The V and J ends lost 5 bases and 1 base, in that order; junction bases with no gene match: 13. The CDR3 is 17 residues long. The germline gives CDR1 LNHNV, CDR2 YYDKDF (reference sequence). The CDR3 loop is CATSLVAGTYRSYEQYF. The CDR3 DNA reads TGTGCCACCAGCTTAGTAGCGGGGACGTATAGATCCTACGAGCAGTACTTC.